This T cell receptor (beta chain) was recovered during a study of beta chain features in type 1 diabetes. This clone was observed a few times. Investigators reverse transcribed all isolated RNA, so they sequenced expressed TCRB transcripts. Produced via immunoSEQ multiplex PCR; TCRdb's table is partial and in-frame only. Of more than 140,000 clones in the sample, around a tenth were seen once. The CDR3 extends over 15 amino acids. The J segment lost 7 bases and the V segment lost 0 bases, leaving 6 bases of the junction unmatched. Germline loops: CDR1 SGDLS, CDR2 YYNGEE. Sequenced material: central memory CD4+ T cells from blood. This chain links TRBV9 with TRBJ1-2, with 10 nucleotides matching TRBD1. The sequence derives from a woman in her 40s in good health. Here the CDR3 reads CASSVEDRGSAGYTF. The CDR3 DNA reads as TGTGCCAGCAGCGTAGAGGACAGGGGGTCGGCTGGCTACACCTTC.